A single sample gave rise to the 12 T cell receptor beta chains below, sequenced in a study of T cell clonotyping in hematopoietic cell transplantation (dated by TCRdb to the early 2020s). The library was produced with the immunoSEQ multiplex PCR assay. In TCRdb, the immuneACCESS table is reduced to in-frame sequences with V and J assigned. These tables do not hold every clone; where another copy was compared, an unresolved V gene accounts for under half, and the others remain unexplained. This sample has about 47,000 clones in its table, and about four fifths of those were observed once. Of the sample, 5% to 6.5% is held by the ten largest clones. The meaning of the sample's time point label: recipient sample about 28 days before transplant, after cytoreduction. The source was peripheral blood mononuclear cells, collected before stem cell transplant. The receptor set was obtained from a man aged 55 to 69 with myelodysplastic syndrome. Some clones in this sample may be carry-over from other donors' samples.

The rearrangement joins TRBV7-3 to TRBJ2-2, with 13 bases fitting TRBD2. Germline V gene data show CDR1 as SGHTA and CDR2 as FQGTGA. V lost 5 bases, J lost 3 bases, and 6 bases stayed unmatched. The length of the CDR3 is 17 residues. CDR3 loop: CASSAGTSGAYTGELFF. For the CDR3, the DNA is TGTGCCAGCAGCGCCGGGACTAGCGGGGCGTACACCGGGGAGCTGTTTTTT.

The chain joins TRBV10-3 to TRBJ2-7; D uncertain. The CDR3 is 14 amino acids. Germline CDR1 ENHRY, CDR2 SYGVKD. V dropped 2 bases and J dropped 2 bases, with 10 bases sitting between them. The CDR3 reads CAISEPTATYEQYF. CDR3 bases: TGTGCCATCAGTGAGCCCACGGCCACCTACGAGCAGTACTTC.

The chain recombines TRBV29-1 with TRBJ1-1; 7 bases line up with TRBD1. In germline, CDR1 is SQVTM, CDR2 ANQGSEA. The V and J ends lost 6 bases and 0 bases, in that order; junction bases with no gene match: 7. The CDR3 runs 14 residues. DNA for the CDR3: TGCAGCGTGAGGCCGGGGACAGTGAACACTGAAGCTTTCTTT. This codes for CSVRPGTVNTEAFF.

The CDR3 bases are TGTGCCAGCAGCTTAACTAGCGGGGGGACCAACTCCTACGAGCAGTACTTC. Translation gives CASSLTSGGTNSYEQYF. V and J are TRBV11-2 and TRBJ2-7, with TRBD2 identical over 12 bases. V shed 2 bases and J 0 bases; nucleotides not matched to a gene: 5. Germline lookup yields CDR1 SGHAT and CDR2 FQNNGV. CDR3 size: 17 residues.

This chain connects TRBV27 to TRBJ1-5; 9 bases are shared with TRBD1. The CDR3 extends over 16 amino acids. Germline CDR1 MNHEY, CDR2 SMNVEV (reference sequence). V shed 8 bases and J 4 bases; nucleotides not matched to a gene: 12. The CDR3 DNA is TGTGCCAGCGGCTCTCCGGGACAGGGAATGAATCAGCCCCAGCATTTT. This sequence encodes CASGSPGQGMNQPQHF.

The rearrangement links TRBV6-5 to TRBJ2-7; 7 nucleotides agree with TRBD1. The V gene end was trimmed by 0 bases and the J gene end by 0 bases; junction bases not matched to a gene: 5. In germline, CDR1 is MNHEY, CDR2 SVGAGI. The CDR3 consists of 16 residues. CDR3 loop: CASSYSGQASSYEQYF. The CDR3 region has the DNA TGTGCCAGCAGTTACTCCGGACAGGCCAGCTCCTACGAGCAGTACTTC.

The genes are TRBV6-5 and TRBJ2-7; D possibly uses TRBD1 or TRBD2 (6 bases each). V lost 0 bases to trimming and J lost 9 bases, with 12 bases between them. CDR1 is MNHEY and CDR2 is SVGAGI in the germline V gene. This CDR3 comprises 13 residues. The CDR3 DNA reads TGTGCCAGCAGTTACTCATTCGGGGGCAGGCAGTACTTC. Its translation is CASSYSFGGRQYF.

This clone was counted a few times. In DNA, the CDR3 is TGTGCCAGCAGCGCTTCAAAGCAGGGGGCTCATGGCTACACCTTC. Translated: CASSASKQGAHGYTF. The V and J genes are TRBV7-9 and TRBJ1-2, with 8 bases lining up with TRBD1. The CDR3 runs to 15 residues. V was pared by 5 bases and J by 6 bases, with 11 bases of the junction left unmatched. The germline CDR1 and CDR2 sequences are SEHNR and FQNEAQ (reference sequence).

V and J are TRBV30 and TRBJ1-3; 7 positions agree with TRBD1. V shed 3 bases and J 2 bases; nucleotides not matched to a gene: 7. Germline CDR1 reads GTSNPN; CDR2 reads SVGIG (reference sequence). The CDR3 length is 15 residues. CDR3 sequence: CAWRNRGLAGNTIYF. CDR3 bases: TGTGCCTGGAGGAACAGGGGACTAGCTGGAAACACCATATATTTT.

The CDR3: CASSSDRNTEAFF. Here the CDR3 DNA reads TGTGCCAGCAGCTCAGACAGAAACACTGAAGCTTTCTTT. V and J are TRBV7-3 and TRBJ1-1, with D possibly being TRBD1 (5 bases). Looked up from germline, CDR1 is SGHTA and CDR2 is FQGTGA. This CDR3 has 13 amino acids. The V gene lost 4 bases and the J gene lost 2 bases, with 8 bases spanning the gap. The entire variable domain, with the rest obtained from reference TRBV7-3 and TRBJ1-1, is as follows: GAGVSQTPSNKVTEKGKYVELRCDPISGHTALYWYRQSLGQGPEFLIYFQGTGAADDSGLPNDRFFAVRPEGSVSTLKIQRTERGDSAVYLCASSSDRNTEAFFGQGTRLTVV.

The rearrangement links TRBV29-1 to TRBJ2-1; TRBD2 matches 15 bases. This CDR3 has 17 amino acids. Per germline, CDR1 SQVTM and CDR2 ANQGSEA. Unmatched junction bases numbered 9, after V lost 3 bases and J lost 6 bases. The CDR3 loop is CSVDGGLAGGQGNEQFF. Written as DNA, the CDR3 is TGCAGCGTTGATGGTGGACTAGCGGGGGGGCAAGGCAATGAGCAGTTCTTC.

The chain employs TRBV27 and TRBJ2-7, with 9 bases aligning to TRBD1. After removal of 7 bases from V and 4 bases from J, the junction contained 5 bases not matched to a gene. The CDR3 has 13 residues. Germline lookup yields CDR1 MNHEY and CDR2 SMNVEV (reference sequence). The CDR3 nucleotides read TGTGCCAGCAAAGGACAGGGGAGATACGAGCAGTACTTC. Translated: CASKGQGRYEQYF.